The 8 T cell receptor beta chains in this list originate from one sample, sequenced in a study of vaccination and CD4 T cells after COVID-19. TCRdb re-called the PCR reads through MiXCR, storing one row per CDR3 protein. The sample has some 18,000 distinct CDR3 sequences; about 62% are singletons. The source material was CD4+ T cells from blood, sampled after SARS-CoV-2 vaccination. Receptors originate from a human donor who had recovered from COVID-19.

This chain connects TRBV4-1 to TRBJ1-6; D remains unclear. Per germline, CDR1 MGHRA and CDR2 YSYEKL. The CDR3 sequence is 12 residues long. The germline V and J ends were trimmed by 1 base and 13 bases, with 8 bases remaining between them. CDR3: CASSQGIWPLHF. The CDR3 nucleotides read TGCGCCAGCAGCCAAGGGATCTGGCCCCTCCACTTT.

V is TRBV27 and J is TRBJ2-6, with a tentative D call TRBD2 (5 bases). The CDR3 contains 16 residues. Germline loops: CDR1 MNHEY, CDR2 SMNVEV (reference sequence). V lost 6 bases and J lost 2, with 14 bases in between. CDR3 nucleotide sequence: TGTGCCAGCAGCCCCCGGGGTAGGGCTGGGGCCAACGTCCTGACTTTC. Amino acid sequence: CASSPRGRAGANVLTF. Based on the CDR3 plus reference TRBV27 and TRBJ2-6, the full variable domain is EAQVTQNPRYLITVTGKKLTVTCSQNMNHEYMSWYRQDPGLGLRQIYYSMNVEVTDKGDVPEGYKVSRKEKRNFPLILESPSPNQTSLYFCASSPRGRAGANVLTFGAGSRLTVL.

The chain carries TRBV7-9 and TRBJ1-4; D remains ambiguous. Germline-derived CDR1 and CDR2 are SEHNR and FQNEAQ (reference sequence). V lost 4 bases and J lost 6, with 15 bases in between. The CDR3 runs to 15 residues. The CDR3 reads CASSSLGVPYEKLFF. In DNA, the CDR3 is TGTGCCAGCAGCTCCCTTGGGGTACCGTATGAAAAACTGTTTTTT.

The chain combines TRBV19 with TRBJ1-3; no definite D call. Germline loops: CDR1 LNHDA, CDR2 SQIVND (reference sequence). There are 14 residues in the CDR3. V was shortened by 2 bases and J by 1 base, with 6 bases between the two germline ends. As DNA, the CDR3 is TGTGCCAGTAGTATACAGGCTTCTGGAAACACCATATATTTT. Protein product: CASSIQASGNTIYF.

The chain couples TRBV2 to TRBJ2-1; 16 positions agree with TRBD2. Germline assignment: CDR1 SNHLY and CDR2 FYNNEI. The CDR3 runs to 17 residues. J gave up 5 bases and V 7 bases, and 8 bases lay outside the gene matches. The CDR3 spells CASTGTSGRGGNNEQFF. In DNA form, the CDR3 reads TGTGCCAGCACCGGGACTAGCGGGAGGGGGGGTAACAATGAGCAGTTCTTC.

The V call is TRBV20-1, the J call TRBJ1-5; no definite D call. The CDR3 runs to 14 residues. Germline CDR1 reads DFQATT; CDR2 reads SNEGSKA (reference sequence). With 6 bases removed from V and 2 bases from J, the gap between germline ends came to 14 bases. The CDR3 sequence is CSATQNVGNQPQHF. The CDR3 DNA sequence: TGCAGTGCCACTCAAAATGTCGGCAATCAGCCCCAGCATTTT.

The sample holds a few counts of this clonotype. The gene calls are TRBV2 and TRBJ2-5; the match to TRBD2 covers 13 bases. Germline V gene lookup returns CDR1 SNHLY and CDR2 FYNNEI. Trimming took 8 bases from V and 5 from J; bases not matched to a gene: 8. There are 15 residues in the CDR3. This chain's CDR3 is CASSLGLAGPETQYF. The DNA for the CDR3 is TGTGCCAGCTCCCTGGGACTAGCGGGACCGGAGACCCAGTACTTC.

In this sample, this clonotype turned up once. This chain connects TRBV30 to TRBJ2-4; D gene ambiguous. The V end lost 0 bases, the J end lost 3 bases, and 9 bases lay between the germline ends. Germline lookup yields CDR1 GTSNPN and CDR2 SVGIG (reference sequence). The CDR3 is 14 residues long. The CDR3 region has the DNA TGTGCCTGGAGTGTAGGGTCTGTCAAAAACATTCAGTACTTC. This encodes CAWSVGSVKNIQYF.